The 13 T cell receptor beta chains reported below all come from one sample, sequenced in a study of CD8+CD57+ T cells in acquired aplastic anemia. The TCR beta profiling, which covered VDJ combination and CDR3 sequence, was carried out using genomic DNA as the template. TCRdb ran MiXCR on the reads and lists one entry per CDR3 protein. The profile covers over 200,000 distinct CDR3 sequences, with 60% to 65% appearing a single time and 25% to 30% taken by the ten largest. The source material was sorted CD4+, CD8+, or CD8+CD57+ T cells (not recorded which) from PBMCs. These receptors all come from a human donor in good health.

The rearrangement uses TRBV7-3 and TRBJ2-7, with TRBD1 matching 9 bases. Germline V gives CDR1 SGHTA, CDR2 FQGTGA. Trimming at V came to 8 bases and at J to 5 bases, leaving 10 bases not matched to a gene. There are 14 residues in the CDR3. In DNA, the CDR3 is TGTGCCAGCGGTACCGGGACAGGGCACAACGAGCAGTACTTC. Translating gives CASGTGTGHNEQYF. The whole variable domain, filled in from reference TRBV7-3 and TRBJ2-7, reads GAGVSQTPSNKVTEKGKYVELRCDPISGHTALYWYRQSLGQGPEFLIYFQGTGAADDSGLPNDRFFAVRPEGSVSTLKIQRTERGDSAVYLCASGTGTGHNEQYFGPGTRLTVT.

The chain has TRBV6-4 and TRBJ2-5; a weak D match, TRBD2 (5 bases). Germline-derived CDR1 and CDR2 are MRHNA and SNTAGT. Trimming took 0 bases from V and 5 from J, leaving 16 bases between them. There are 16 residues in the CDR3. The CDR3 DNA reads as TGTGCCAGCAGTGACTCGAACACCGGGGAGTTGGAGACCCAGTACTTC. Translation: CASSDSNTGELETQYF.

This sequence joins TRBV7-7 and TRBJ2-2, with D maybe TRBD1 (5 bases). CDR1 and CDR2 from the germline V gene are SSHAT and FNYEAQ (reference sequence). CDR3 size: 15 residues. Trimming left V 4 bases short and J 3 bases short, with 12 bases between. The CDR3 sequence: CASSSQGLDTGELFF. The DNA of the CDR3 is TGTGCCAGCAGCTCGCAGGGTTTGGACACCGGGGAGCTGTTTTTT.

To note about this clonotype: It may be a read error: a sequence one base away is much more abundant. The V gene is TRBV7-3, the J gene TRBJ2-1; a possible D gene is TRBD1 (5 bases). CDR3 length: 14 residues. V was shortened by 2 bases and J by 8 bases, with 13 bases between the two germline ends. The germline V gene encodes CDR1 SGHTA and CDR2 FQGTGA. The DNA of the CDR3 is TGTGCCAGCAGCTTAGATCTCCAGGGCGATGAGCAGTTCTTC. As protein: CASSLDLQGDEQFF.

The chain recombines TRBV24-1 with TRBJ2-1, with D perhaps given as TRBD1 or TRBD2 (6 bases each). The length of the CDR3 is 14 residues. V gave up 5 bases and J gave up 10 bases, with 17 bases separating them. CDR1 is KGHDR, CDR2 SFDVKD, per germline. CDR3 in DNA: TGTGCCACCAGTGCGGTAGGGGGAGGCAACGAGCAGTTCTTC. Residues: CATSAVGGGNEQFF.

The V gene is TRBV7-2, the J gene TRBJ1-1; D not certain. Per germline, CDR1 SGHTA and CDR2 FQGNSA. V shed 5 bases and J shed 6 bases, with 13 bases lying between them. The CDR3 covers 13 residues. CDR3 coding DNA: TGTGCCAGCAGCCCGGCCCCAGGCCCTGAAGCTTTCTTT. Its protein is CASSPAPGPEAFF.

This clonotype appeared once. A read error may explain this, as a much larger clone is one base away. The chain links TRBV12-3 or TRBV12-4 to TRBJ1-2, with D unclear. CDR3 length: 13 amino acids. In DNA form, the CDR3 reads TGTGCCAGCAGTCTACAGTGGATCTATGGCTGCACCTTC. It is translated as CASSLQWIYGCTF.

This rearrangement joins TRBV20-1 to TRBJ2-7; 8 positions match TRBD1. CDR3 length equals 14 residues. The germline CDR1 and CDR2 sequences are DFQATT and SNEGSKA (reference sequence). Losses at the gene ends were 5 bases for V and 2 bases for J; bases not matched to a gene: 8. This chain's CDR3 is CSACSGTGAYEQYF. Here the CDR3 DNA reads TGCAGTGCTTGCTCCGGGACAGGTGCCTACGAGCAGTACTTC.

This clonotype was seen ten or more times. This rearrangement joins TRBV4-1 to TRBJ1-1; D gene uncertain. Between the trimmed V and J ends, which lost 1 base and 6 bases, there was a span of 9 bases. Germline V CDR1 and CDR2: MGHRA, YSYEKL. The CDR3 contains 13 residues. The CDR3 coding sequence is TGCGCCAGCAGCCAAGTTGGCGGGGCTGAAGCTTTCTTT. This sequence encodes CASSQVGGAEAFF.

CDR3 residues: CSGLQGHEKLFF. The CDR3 coding sequence is TGCAGTGGTCTCCAGGGGCATGAAAAACTGTTTTTT. The rearrangement joins TRBV20-1 to TRBJ1-4, with a tentative D call TRBD1 (6 bases). The germline V gene encodes CDR1 DFQATT and CDR2 SNEGSKA (reference sequence). This CDR3 is 12 amino acids long. V was pared by 7 bases and J by 6 bases, with 12 bases between.

The CDR3 DNA sequence: TGTGCCAGCAGCCGGATACTAGCGGTTGACCCCGAATACGAGCAGTACTTC. As protein: CASSRILAVDPEYEQYF. This chain joins TRBV7-9 and TRBJ2-7; 8 nucleotides align to TRBD2. The V gene end was trimmed by 5 bases and the J gene end by 4 bases; junction bases not matched to a gene: 16. The CDR3 has 17 residues. From germline, CDR1 is SEHNR and CDR2 FQNEAQ (reference sequence).

There are a few counts of this clonotype. This rearrangement joins TRBV7-6 to TRBJ2-7; 15 positions agree with TRBD2. V was pared by 5 bases and J by 3 bases, with 2 bases of the junction left unmatched. This CDR3 spans 15 amino acids. Germline values: CDR1 SGHVS, CDR2 FNYEAQ. CDR3 sequence reads: CASSEGLAGGYEQYF. The CDR3 DNA follows: TGTGCCAGCAGCGAGGGACTAGCGGGAGGCTACGAGCAGTACTTC.

A word on this clonotype: At one end, the junction sequence differs from germline, possibly due to a read error. V and J are TRBV2 and TRBJ2-7; tentatively, D is TRBD1 or TRBD2 (5 bases each). Germline V gene lookup returns CDR1 SNHLY and CDR2 FYNNEI. The CDR3 has 12 residues. The CDR3 region is CASKPGPNQLHF. The CDR3 DNA is TGTGCCAGCAAGCCGGGACCGAACCAGTTGCACTTC.